What follows are 17 T cell receptor beta chains derived from one specimen sequenced in a study of graft-versus-host responses after intestinal transplantation (dated by TCRdb to the early 2020s). The library was generated by the immunoSEQ multiplex PCR assay. In its TCRdb copy, this immuneACCESS table keeps in-frame sequences only and misses some clones. Where compared with another copy, unresolved V genes explain less than half of these, and the others have no known cause. This sample is represented by roughly 73,000 clones; 87% of them were singletons. About 8% of the sample belongs to the ten largest clones. Their target antigens are unknown. Interpreted using the paper, the time point label stands for: cells obtained before transplantation from donor or recipient. Sequenced material: unstimulated CD8+ T cells sorted from spleen or lymph node cells, taken before transplant. All receptors come from a human donor who was the organ donor for an intestinal transplant.

The chain is built from TRBV10-2 and TRBJ2-2; no firm D call. Trimming shortened V by 3 bases and J by 1 base, and 12 bases separated the two germline ends. Germline-derived CDR1 and CDR2 are WSHSY and SAAADI. There are 16 residues in the CDR3. This CDR3 is CASSEPGPLNTGELFF. CDR3 nucleotides: TGCGCCAGCAGTGAACCCGGGCCACTGAACACCGGGGAGCTGTTTTTT.

The chain uses TRBV6-6 and TRBJ2-2; 13 bases match TRBD2. This CDR3 has 15 residues. CDR1 and CDR2 from the germline V gene are MNHNY and SVGAGI (reference sequence). Losses at the gene ends were 5 bases for V and 9 bases for J; bases not matched to a gene: 6. CDR3 DNA: TGTGCCAGCAGTACACTAGCGGGGGGGGGATGGGAGCTGTTTTTT. Translated, it gives CASSTLAGGGWELFF.

The CDR3 DNA is TGTGCCAGCAGCTTACCGGGACTAGCGGAATACAATGAGCAGTTCTTC. It encodes CASSLPGLAEYNEQFF. The rearrangement uses TRBV7-9 and TRBJ2-1; 11 bases line up with TRBD2. Germline CDR1 reads SEHNR; CDR2 reads FQNEAQ (reference sequence). The J segment lost 4 bases and the V segment lost 2 bases, leaving 4 bases of the junction unmatched. The CDR3 has 16 residues. Full variable domain (rest looked up from reference TRBV7-9 and TRBJ2-1): DTGVSQNPRHKITKRGQNVTFRCDPISEHNRLYWYRQTLGQGPEFLTYFQNEAQLEKSRLLSDRFSAERPKGSFSTLEIQRTEQGDSAMYLCASSLPGLAEYNEQFFGPGTRLTVL.

V gene TRBV7-8 combines with J gene TRBJ2-1; D may be TRBD1 or TRBD2 (5 bases each). There are 15 residues in the CDR3. Trimming left V 7 bases short and J 4 bases short, with 17 bases between. Germline V gene sequence: CDR1 SGHVS, CDR2 FQNEAQ. CDR3 protein: CASKPPRGFYNEQFF. The DNA for the CDR3 is TGTGCCAGCAAACCTCCCCGGGGCTTTTACAATGAGCAGTTCTTC.

This clone was counted a few times. This chain joins TRBV5-6 and TRBJ1-5; D unresolved. The CDR3 totals 15 residues. Trimming stripped 4 bases from V and 0 bases from J, with 11 bases between. Germline V gene data show CDR1 as SGHDT and CDR2 as YYEEEE. The CDR3 DNA follows: TGTGCCAGCAGCCCCGGCCTCGGTAGCAATCAGCCCCAGCATTTT. Translating it yields CASSPGLGSNQPQHF.

The chain joins TRBV4-1 to TRBJ2-7; 8 nucleotides match TRBD2. V was pared by 1 base and J by 2 bases, with 4 bases of the junction left unmatched. CDR1 and CDR2 (germline): MGHRA, YSYEKL. The CDR3 runs to 15 residues. The DNA for the CDR3 is TGCGCCAGCAGCCAAGGAAGCGGGGGAGCCTACGAGCAGTACTTC. Encoded protein: CASSQGSGGAYEQYF.

The chain joins TRBV4-1 to TRBJ2-1, with unresolved D. Germline lookup yields CDR1 MGHRA and CDR2 YSYEKL. This CDR3 contains 16 residues. V was cut by 0 bases and J by 2 bases, with 11 bases left in between. CDR3: CASSQDLTATYNEQFF. The CDR3 DNA reads TGCGCCAGCAGCCAAGATTTGACGGCTACCTACAATGAGCAGTTCTTC.

The chain combines TRBV4-1 with TRBJ1-5, with a possible D match to TRBD1 (6 bases). The germline CDR1 and CDR2 sequences are MGHRA and YSYEKL. Trimming took 0 bases from V and 10 from J, leaving 25 bases between them. The CDR3 runs to 18 residues. CDR3 sequence: CASSQDSGVGGPWVPQHF. CDR3 sequence (DNA): TGCGCCAGCAGCCAAGATTCAGGGGTGGGGGGGCCTTGGGTTCCCCAGCATTTT.

This clone counts as medium-sized (0.01 to 0.1%). The chain couples TRBV28 to TRBJ2-3; D could derive from TRBD1 or TRBD2 (5 bases each). CDR1 and CDR2 from the germline V gene are MDHEN and SYDVKM. The CDR3 totals 13 residues. V was pared by 3 bases and J by 5 bases, with 9 bases between. This CDR3 reads CASSLPGQDTQYF. For the CDR3, the DNA is TGTGCCAGCAGTTTGCCGGGGCAAGATACGCAGTATTTT.

The V gene is TRBV7-9, the J gene TRBJ1-1; D is undetermined. V shed 1 base and J shed 3 bases, with 6 bases lying between them. There are 13 residues in the CDR3. Germline CDR1 and CDR2: SEHNR and FQNEAQ (reference sequence). CDR3 nucleotide sequence: TGTGCCAGCAGCTTAGTGGGAGACACTGAAGCTTTCTTT. Residues: CASSLVGDTEAFF.

V gene TRBV10-2 combines with J gene TRBJ1-1; 11 bases fit TRBD1. V lost 8 bases to trimming and J lost 2 bases; unmatched junction nucleotides: 10. This CDR3 is built from 16 residues. Per germline, CDR1 WSHSY and CDR2 SAAADI. CDR3 nucleotide sequence: TGCGCCAGCGCCCCTGGGGACAGGGGGTTAAACACTGAAGCTTTCTTT. This gives the protein CASAPGDRGLNTEAFF.

The chain employs TRBV19 and TRBJ2-5; TRBD1 or TRBD2 may be the D gene (5 bases each). CDR3 length: 13 residues. In germline, CDR1 is LNHDA, CDR2 SQIVND (reference sequence). Trimming took 10 bases from V and 1 from J, leaving 13 bases between them. CDR3 sequence reads: CATRHGGQETQYF. CDR3 in DNA: TGTGCCACCCGCCATGGGGGCCAAGAGACCCAGTACTTC. Combining the CDR3 with reference TRBV19 and TRBJ2-5 gives the whole variable domain DGGITQSPKYLFRKEGQNVTLSCEQNLNHDAMYWYRQDPGQGLRLIYYSQIVNDFQKGDIAEGYSVSREKKESFPLTVTSAQKNPTAFYLCATRHGGQETQYFGPGTRLLVL.

The chain recombines TRBV6-4 with TRBJ2-7, with unresolved D. V lost 7 bases and J 2 bases, leaving 15 bases between the germline ends. Germline CDR1 and CDR2: MRHNA and SNTAGT. The CDR3 loop spans 14 amino acids. CDR3 nucleotides: TGTGCCAGCACCCCGGCCCTTTTCCCCTACGAGCAGTACTTC. Residues: CASTPALFPYEQYF.

This clone was seen a single time. The V gene is TRBV6-4, the J gene TRBJ1-2; tentatively, D is TRBD1 (5 bases). This CDR3 region has 13 residues. Per the germline V gene, CDR1 is MRHNA and CDR2 is SNTAGT. V lost 3 bases and J 0 bases, leaving 5 bases between the germline ends. The CDR3 loop is CASSETANYGYTF. CDR3 sequence (DNA): TGTGCCAGCAGTGAGACAGCTAACTATGGCTACACCTTC.

CDR3 residues: CSVEYLYNEQFF. The CDR3 DNA reads TGCAGCGTTGAATACCTATACAATGAGCAGTTCTTC. The chain has TRBV29-1 and TRBJ2-1; no definite D call. V dropped 2 bases and J dropped 4 bases, with 6 bases sitting between them. The CDR3 covers 12 residues. Germline CDR1 SQVTM, CDR2 ANQGSEA.

About this clone itself: An end of the junction does not agree with germline; a read error may underlie this. This chain links TRBV10-3 with TRBJ1-5; 7 bases line up with TRBD1. Germline assignment: CDR1 ENHRY and CDR2 SYGVKD. The CDR3 sequence is 13 residues long. CDR3 in DNA: TGTGCCAGCAGTCAGGGGGGTAATCAGCCCCAGCATTTT. Residues: CASSQGGNQPQHF.

V and J are TRBV5-1 and TRBJ1-6; weak D call: TRBD1 (5 bases). V lost 0 bases, J lost 1 base, and 8 bases lay in between. This CDR3 is built from 16 residues. Germline V gene lookup returns CDR1 SGHRS and CDR2 YFSETQ. The CDR3 DNA reads TGCGCCAGCAGCTTGGGAGGGGCGTCCTATAATTCACCCCTCCACTTT. Amino acid sequence: CASSLGGASYNSPLHF.